This section outlines one T cell receptor (beta chain) sequence together with its context. This entry belongs to a study of blood T cell repertoires in COVID-19. Study in general: Samples taken during acute and convalescent COVID-19 were collected in the United States, Italy and Spain.

Individuals aged about 18 to 89 years were recruited from 20 to 25 US areas. Participants reported their clinical history, and cohort assignment relied on those reports. Donors in Cohort 3 who had recovered were those with two negative PCRs, healthcare professional clearance, or resolution of their symptoms. Profiled with immunoSEQ multiplex PCR; TCRdb holds only in-frame clones, not every one. Of about 190,000 clones listed, 84% were seen once; the top ten hold approximately 3%. The CDR3 extends over 13 amino acids. Trimming took 8 bases from V and 4 from J, leaving 14 bases between them. CDR1 and CDR2 from the germline V gene are MDHEN and SYDVKM.

This sequence joins TRBV28 and TRBJ1-2; a possible D gene is TRBD1 (5 bases). This receptor was obtained from a woman under 40 who had recovered from COVID-19. Material: PBMCs or T cells enriched from blood (not recorded which). As DNA, the CDR3 is TGTGCCAGCGGCAGAGGAGGGACCTATGGCTACACCTTC. This gives the protein CASGRGGTYGYTF.